The rows below give T cell receptor beta chains drawn from one sample of a study of T cell responses to AZD1222 COVID-19 vaccine. Produced via immunoSEQ multiplex PCR; TCRdb's table is partial and in-frame only. The data show around 190,000 clones, with just over 90% seen just once and 1.5% to 2% held by the top ten. Here the sequenced sample was peripheral blood, taken 28 days after the second AZD1222 dose. The receptors shown here come from an adult who received the AZD1222 COVID-19 vaccine. Both conserved end residues are part of each CDR3. D genes are given only for firm matches. Where a row states a size, it is once, few, many or the class of an expanded clone; other rows omit it.

>-|TRBJ2-7|TRBV6-5|-
TGTGCCAGCAGTTACTCGGGTGGGACTGACTACGAGCAGTACTTC
CASSYSGGTDYEQYF
>-|TRBJ1-1|TRBV9|-
TGTGCCAGCAGCGTAGGCAGCATGAACACTGAAGCTTTCTTT
CASSVGSMNTEAFF
>-|TRBJ1-5|TRBV2|-
TGTGCCAGCAGTGAGGGAGCCTGGGGTCAGCCCCAGCATTTT
CASSEGAWGQPQHF
>TRBD1|TRBJ1-2|TRBV5-1|once
TGCGCCAGCAGGTCTCGGACAGGTCCCAACTATGGCTACACCTTC
CASRSRTGPNYGYTF
>TRBD1|TRBJ1-4|TRBV29-1|once
TGCAGCGTCCGGGACAGGGGCCGCGCGGGTATAAGTGAAAAACTGTTTTTT
CSVRDRGRAGISEKLFF
>TRBD2|TRBJ2-1|TRBV2|few
TGTGCCAGCGGGCGAGCGGGAGTCCGGTTCTTC
CASGRAGVRFF
>TRBD2|TRBJ2-2|TRBV5-4|-
TGTGCCAGCAGCCAGGCTAGCGGGGGGGCCTACGGGGAGCTGTTTTTT
CASSQASGGAYGELFF
>TRBD1|TRBJ1-1|TRBV9|-
TGTGCCAGCAGCCCACCTCCTGACAGGGTGGACACTGAAGCTTTCTTT
CASSPPPDRVDTEAFF
>TRBD2|TRBJ2-1|TRBV11-1|-
TGTGCCAGCAGGCCGAGCGGGGGCTACTTTCATGAGCAGTTCTTC
CASRPSGGYFHEQFF
>TRBD2|TRBJ2-3|TRBV7-6|-
TGTGCCAGCAGCTGGGCTCCGGGACTATCCACAGATACGCAGTATTTT
CASSWAPGLSTDTQYF
>TRBD1|TRBJ1-3|TRBV9|-
TGTGCCAGCAGCCCCCTCGGGACAGGCGGAAACACCATATATTTT
CASSPLGTGGNTIYF
>-|TRBJ2-5|TRBV7-3|once
TGTGCCAGCAGCTTTGGACCGGTAGAGACCCAGTACTTC
CASSFGPVETQYF
>TRBD1|TRBJ1-3|TRBV18|-
TGTGCCAGCTCATCCGGGACAGGGATCGGAAACACCATATATTTT
CASSSGTGIGNTIYF
>TRBD2|TRBJ2-5|TRBV15|-
TGTGCCACCAGCAGAGCTTCGGGCGGGAGGGAGACCCAGTACTTC
CATSRASGGRETQYF
>TRBD2|TRBJ2-7|TRBV6-5|-
TGTGCCAGCAGGGGAGCGGGAGTCAGGTACGAGCAGTACTTC
CASRGAGVRYEQYF
>TRBD1|TRBJ1-5|TRBV27|-
TGTGCCAGCAGTTTTACAGGGGCCTACAATCAGCCCCAGCATTTT
CASSFTGAYNQPQHF
>-|TRBJ1-5|TRBV5-5|-
TGTGCCAGCAGCCCCCGGGACATACGAGCGGATCAGCCCCAGCATTTT
CASSPRDIRADQPQHF
>-|TRBJ2-1|TRBV4-1|-
TGCGCCAGCAGCCAAGTTGGCAGCAATGAGCAGTTCTTC
CASSQVGSNEQFF
>-|TRBJ1-6|TRBV19|-
TGTGCCAGTAGTATCCAGGGGAATTCACCCCTCCACTTT
CASSIQGNSPLHF
>-|TRBJ1-6|TRBV5-1|-
TGCGCCAGCAGCTTGGACGGGGGCGCACCCCTCCACTTT
CASSLDGGAPLHF
>-|TRBJ1-5|TRBV21-1|-
TGTGCCAGCAGCAAAGCGTGTCAGCCCCAGCATTTT
CASSKACQPQHF
>-|TRBJ2-3|TRBV19|-
TGTGCCAGTAGTGGTGGGAGTTACGCAGATACGCAGTATTTT
CASSGGSYADTQYF
>-|TRBJ1-5|TRBV19|-
TGTGCCAGTAGTATAGACAGGGCGGGCAATCAGCCCCAGCATTTT
CASSIDRAGNQPQHF
>-|TRBJ2-1|TRBV5-4|-
TGTGCCAGCAACGGACTCCCTTCGATAGAGCAGTTCTTC
CASNGLPSIEQFF
>-|TRBJ2-5|TRBV12-5|-
TGTGCTAGTGGCCGCCGACAGGGGAGGGAGGAGACCCAGTACTTC
CASGRRQGREETQYF
>TRBD1|TRBJ2-7|TRBV29-1|-
TGCAGCGTTCGACAGGGTACCTACGAGCAGTACTTC
CSVRQGTYEQYF
>TRBD2|TRBJ2-5|TRBV7-9|-
TGTGCCAGCAGCCCCGTCCCGGGACTAGCGGGGAGGCGAGAGACCCAGTACTTC
CASSPVPGLAGRRETQYF
>-|TRBJ2-7|TRBV5-1|-
TGCGCCAGCAGCTTGGCCCCTAAGTCCTACGAGCAGTACTTC
CASSLAPKSYEQYF
>-|TRBJ2-5|TRBV6-6|-
TGTGCCAGCAGTTACAGGGGGCAAGAGACCCAGTACTTC
CASSYRGQETQYF
>TRBD2|TRBJ2-3|TRBV5-1|-
TGCGCCAGCAGCCCGACTAGCGGGAGCACAGATACGCAGTATTTT
CASSPTSGSTDTQYF
>TRBD1|TRBJ1-5|TRBV6-7|-
TGTGCCAGCAACCGACTAACAGGGGGGGGAGATCAGCCCCAGCATTTT
CASNRLTGGGDQPQHF